This TCR beta chain originates from a study of CD8 T cells in ankylosing spondylitis (dated by TCRdb to about 2017). Background for the entire study: T cell receptor beta repertoires were profiled in healthy donors and ankylosing spondylitis patients so that disease-linked TCR variants could be found. The whole study cohort included about a hundred healthy donors and about two dozen ankylosing spondylitis patients. Samples of peripheral blood were taken, and for ankylosing spondylitis patients, synovial fluid was collected as well. Findings and caveats that apply to the study as a whole: A TCR beta motif made up of several highly homologous amino acid variants appeared to be characteristic of blood from ankylosing spondylitis patients. In peripheral blood, the disease-linked clones were found at relatively low frequencies and had a CD8+ phenotype. The disease-linked clones were reported as significantly enriched in matched synovial fluid samples from ankylosing spondylitis patients. Some TCR beta motif variants had previously been reported in synovial fluid and blood of reactive arthritis patients, which suggested common disease-initiation mechanisms.

Sequencing relied on an Illumina HiSeq 2500. Quantitative 5'-RACE with molecular barcodes was the method used to prepare the TCR beta libraries. The original methods were these. A new computational method, built on a probabilistic model of VDJ rearrangement, was used to identify disease-linked TCR variants. The public reads were reanalyzed by TCRdb: fastp trimming at Q25, MiXCR alignment, in-frame beta chains only. Each entry merges the rows of one CDR3 protein and shows their most common DNA and genes. The V and J calls were not made by the authors but by TCRdb's processing. The sample includes about 220,000 distinct CDR3 sequences, with around 20% observed a single time. The ten largest clones capture under 55% of the sample. This clonotype was seen a handful of times. Its antigen has not been determined. Per-base qualities were not stored, and no clone one base away is much larger. V and J are truncated by 1 base and 7 bases respectively, leaving an intervening sequence of 8 bases. Spanning cysteine to phenylalanine, the CDR3 consists of 14 amino acids. Left in the record is the CDR3 DNA by itself, 42 bases read in frame from the first base. CDR1 and CDR2 are read off the germline V gene (reference sequence) as SEHNR and FQNEAQ.

Sequencing was performed on blood, either unsorted or a sorted T cell fraction (not recorded which). The chain links TRBV7-9 with TRBJ1-6; no D gene call is confident. This sequence originates from a male donor with ankylosing spondylitis. CDR3 region: CASSLEPHNSPLHF. The DNA sequence is as follows: TGTGCCAGCAGCTTAGAACCGCACAATTCACCCCTCCACTTT.